These 3 T cell receptor beta chains originate from one sample sequenced in a study of a mutant IDH1 vaccine in newly diagnosed glioma. Data came from immunoSEQ multiplex PCR; TCRdb stores just in-frame clones and leaves some out. Counted here are just under 70,000 clones, more than 70% occurring once; the ten biggest clones make up 12%. No antigen is known for these receptors. The time point here: week 35, safety follow-up. Every vaccination contained 300 ug of the mutant IDH1 20-mer peptide and was paired with topical imiquimod. The sample consisted of PBMCs, taken from a glioma patient whose treatment included an IDH1 peptide vaccine. The receptors derive from a young man with glioma.

The V and J genes are TRBV21-1 and TRBJ1-5. TRBV21-1 is labeled a pseudogene. This CDR3 region has 12 residues. This CDR3 reads CATPHGNQPQHF. In DNA, the CDR3 is TGTGCCACCCCCCACGGCAATCAGCCCCAGCATTTT.

The chain combines TRBV28 with TRBJ1-2, with 8 bases fitting TRBD1. J lost 6 bases, V lost 2 bases, and 8 bases had no gene match. CDR3 length: 15 residues. The germline gives CDR1 MDHEN, CDR2 SYDVKM. The CDR3 nucleotides read TGTGCCAGCAGTTTACCCCGGACAGGGTTGGATGGCTACACCTTC. It encodes CASSLPRTGLDGYTF.

The J gene is TRBJ1-4, the V gene TRBV11-2, with D tentatively TRBD1 (5 bases). This CDR3 is 14 amino acids long. Trimming cost V 1 base and J 3 bases, with 6 bases left between them. Looked up from germline, CDR1 is SGHAT and CDR2 is FQNNGV. The CDR3 is CASSLVGANEKLFF. CDR3 in DNA: TGTGCCAGCAGCTTAGTAGGGGCTAATGAAAAACTGTTTTTT. The full variable domain, in which reference TRBV11-2 and TRBJ1-4 provide the parts outside the CDR3, is EAGVAQSPRYKIIEKRQSVAFWCNPISGHATLYWYQQILGQGPKLLIQFQNNGVVDDSQLPKDRFSAERLKGVDSTLKIQPAKLEDSAVYLCASSLVGANEKLFFGSGTQLSVL.